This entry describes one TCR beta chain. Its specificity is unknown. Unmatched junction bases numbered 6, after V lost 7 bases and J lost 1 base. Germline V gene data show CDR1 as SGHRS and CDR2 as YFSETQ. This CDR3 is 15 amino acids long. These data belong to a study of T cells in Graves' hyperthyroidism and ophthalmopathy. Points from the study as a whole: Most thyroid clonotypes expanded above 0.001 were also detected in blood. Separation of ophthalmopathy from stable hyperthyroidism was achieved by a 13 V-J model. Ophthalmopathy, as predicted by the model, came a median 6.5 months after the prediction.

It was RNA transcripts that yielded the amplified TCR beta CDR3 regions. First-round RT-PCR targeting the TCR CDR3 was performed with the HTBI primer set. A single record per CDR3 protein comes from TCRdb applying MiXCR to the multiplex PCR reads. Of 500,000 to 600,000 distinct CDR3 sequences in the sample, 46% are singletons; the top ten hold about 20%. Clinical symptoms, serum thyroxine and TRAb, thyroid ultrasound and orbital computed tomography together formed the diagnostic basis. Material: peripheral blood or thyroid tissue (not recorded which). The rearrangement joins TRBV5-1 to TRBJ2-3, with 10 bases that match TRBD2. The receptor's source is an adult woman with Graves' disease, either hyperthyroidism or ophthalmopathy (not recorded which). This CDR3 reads CASGPGTSGTDTQYF. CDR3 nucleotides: TGCGCCAGCGGCCCCGGGACTAGCGGCACAGATACGCAGTATTTT.